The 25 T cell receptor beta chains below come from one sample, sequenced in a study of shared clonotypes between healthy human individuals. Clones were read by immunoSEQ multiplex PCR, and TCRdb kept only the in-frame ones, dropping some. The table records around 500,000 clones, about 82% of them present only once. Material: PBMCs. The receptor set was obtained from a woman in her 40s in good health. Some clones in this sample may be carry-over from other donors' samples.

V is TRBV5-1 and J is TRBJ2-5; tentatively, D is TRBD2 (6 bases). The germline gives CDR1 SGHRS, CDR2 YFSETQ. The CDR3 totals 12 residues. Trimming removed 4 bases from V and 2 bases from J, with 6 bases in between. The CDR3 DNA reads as TGCGCCAGCAGCCTAGCGCAAGAGACCCAGTACTTC. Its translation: CASSLAQETQYF.

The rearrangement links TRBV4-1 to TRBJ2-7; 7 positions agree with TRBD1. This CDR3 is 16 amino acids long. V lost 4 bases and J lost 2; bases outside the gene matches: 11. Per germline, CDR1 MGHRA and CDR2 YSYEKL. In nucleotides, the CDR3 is TGCGCCAGCAGCCGGGGTCTTGCCGGGACAGCCTACGAGCAGTACTTC. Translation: CASSRGLAGTAYEQYF.

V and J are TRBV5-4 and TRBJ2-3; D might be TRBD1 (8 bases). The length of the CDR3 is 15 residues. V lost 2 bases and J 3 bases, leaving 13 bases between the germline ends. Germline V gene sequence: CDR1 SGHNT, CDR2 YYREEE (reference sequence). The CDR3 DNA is TGTGCCAGCAGCTTCGGACAGGGAGGGACAGATACGCAGTATTTT. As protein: CASSFGQGGTDTQYF.

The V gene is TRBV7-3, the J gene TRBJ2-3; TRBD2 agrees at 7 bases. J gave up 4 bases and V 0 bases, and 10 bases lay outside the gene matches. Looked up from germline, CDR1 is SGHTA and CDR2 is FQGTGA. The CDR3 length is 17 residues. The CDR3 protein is CASSLTYSRGGADTQYF. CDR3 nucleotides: TGTGCCAGCAGCTTAACCTACTCGCGGGGAGGGGCAGATACGCAGTATTTT.

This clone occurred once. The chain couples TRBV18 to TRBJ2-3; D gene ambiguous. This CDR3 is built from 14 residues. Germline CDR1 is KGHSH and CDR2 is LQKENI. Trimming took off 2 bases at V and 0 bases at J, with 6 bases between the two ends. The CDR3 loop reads CASSPTPSTDTQYF. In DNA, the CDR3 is TGTGCCAGCTCACCAACGCCTAGCACAGATACGCAGTATTTT. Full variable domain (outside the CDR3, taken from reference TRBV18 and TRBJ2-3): NAGVMQNPRHLVRRRGQEARLRCSPMKGHSHVYWYRQLPEEGLKFMVYLQKENIIDESGMPKERFSAEFPKEGPSILRIQQVVRGDSAAYFCASSPTPSTDTQYFGPGTRLTVL.

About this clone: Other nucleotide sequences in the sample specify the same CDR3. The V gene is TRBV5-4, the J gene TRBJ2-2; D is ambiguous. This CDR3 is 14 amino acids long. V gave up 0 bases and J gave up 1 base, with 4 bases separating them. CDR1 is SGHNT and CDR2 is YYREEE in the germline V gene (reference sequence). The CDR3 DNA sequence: TGTGCCAGCAGCTTGGAACTGAACACCGGGGAGCTGTTTTTT. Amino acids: CASSLELNTGELFF. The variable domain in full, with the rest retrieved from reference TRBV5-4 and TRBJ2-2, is ETGVTQSPTHLIKTRGQQVTLRCSSQSGHNTVSWYQQALGQGPQFIFQYYREEENGRGNFPPRFSGLQFPNYSSELNVNALELDDSALYLCASSLELNTGELFFGEGSRLTVL.

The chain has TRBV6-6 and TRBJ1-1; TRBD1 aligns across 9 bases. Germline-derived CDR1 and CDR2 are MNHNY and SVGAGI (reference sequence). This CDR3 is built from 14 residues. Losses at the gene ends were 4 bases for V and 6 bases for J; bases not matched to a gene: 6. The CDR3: CASSLITGGPEAFF. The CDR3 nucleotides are TGTGCCAGCAGTTTGATTACAGGGGGCCCTGAAGCTTTCTTT.

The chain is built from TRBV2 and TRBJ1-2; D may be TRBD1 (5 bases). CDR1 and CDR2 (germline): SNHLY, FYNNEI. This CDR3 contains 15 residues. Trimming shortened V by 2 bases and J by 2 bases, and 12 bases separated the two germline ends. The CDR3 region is CASSEPGPLNYGYTF. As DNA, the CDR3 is TGTGCCAGCAGTGAACCAGGGCCTTTAAACTATGGCTACACCTTC.

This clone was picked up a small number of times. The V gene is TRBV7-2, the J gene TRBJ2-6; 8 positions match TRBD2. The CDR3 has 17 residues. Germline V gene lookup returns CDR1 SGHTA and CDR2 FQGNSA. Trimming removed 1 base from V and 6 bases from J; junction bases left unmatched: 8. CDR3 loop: CASSLVARGGSANVLTF. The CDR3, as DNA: TGTGCCAGCAGCTTAGTCGCTCGGGGGGGCTCGGCCAACGTCCTGACTTTC.

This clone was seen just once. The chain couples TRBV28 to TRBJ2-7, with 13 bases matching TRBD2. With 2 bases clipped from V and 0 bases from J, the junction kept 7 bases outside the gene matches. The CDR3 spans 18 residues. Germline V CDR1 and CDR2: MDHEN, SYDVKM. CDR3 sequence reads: CASSLPATSGRSSYEQYF. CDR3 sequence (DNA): TGTGCCAGCAGTTTACCCGCGACTAGCGGGAGGAGCTCCTACGAGCAGTACTTC.

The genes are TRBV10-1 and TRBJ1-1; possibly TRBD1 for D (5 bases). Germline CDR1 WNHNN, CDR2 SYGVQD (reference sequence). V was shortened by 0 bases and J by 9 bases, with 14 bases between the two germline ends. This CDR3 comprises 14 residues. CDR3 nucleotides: TGCGCCAGCAGTGAGTCGGTCGGGGGTGAAAAAGCTTTCTTT. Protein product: CASSESVGGEKAFF.

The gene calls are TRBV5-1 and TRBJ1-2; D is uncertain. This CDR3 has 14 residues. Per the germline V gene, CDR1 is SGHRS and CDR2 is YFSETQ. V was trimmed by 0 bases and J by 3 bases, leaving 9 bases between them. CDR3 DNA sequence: TGCGCCAGCAGCTTGGTCGTCAGCGACTATGGCTACACCTTC. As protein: CASSLVVSDYGYTF.

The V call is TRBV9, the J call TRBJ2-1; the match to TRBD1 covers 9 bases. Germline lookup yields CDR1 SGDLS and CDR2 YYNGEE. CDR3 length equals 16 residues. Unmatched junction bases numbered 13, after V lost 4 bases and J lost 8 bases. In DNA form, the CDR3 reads TGTGCCAGCAGCCACCCCCGGGACAGGGTTTTTGATGAGCAGTTCTTC. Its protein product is CASSHPRDRVFDEQFF.

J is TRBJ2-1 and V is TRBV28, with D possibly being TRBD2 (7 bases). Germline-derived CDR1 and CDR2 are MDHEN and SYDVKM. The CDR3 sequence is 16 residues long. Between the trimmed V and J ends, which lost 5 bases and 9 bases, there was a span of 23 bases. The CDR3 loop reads CASSPGVAGGLGEQFF. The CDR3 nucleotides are TGTGCCAGCAGTCCAGGGGTAGCGGGCGGGTTGGGTGAGCAGTTCTTC.

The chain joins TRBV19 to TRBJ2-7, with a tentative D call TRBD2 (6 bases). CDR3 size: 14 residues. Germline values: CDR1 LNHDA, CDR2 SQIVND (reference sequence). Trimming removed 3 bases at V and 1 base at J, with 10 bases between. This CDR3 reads CASSMTRSSYEQYF. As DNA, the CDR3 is TGTGCCAGTAGTATGACTAGGAGTTCCTACGAGCAGTACTTC.

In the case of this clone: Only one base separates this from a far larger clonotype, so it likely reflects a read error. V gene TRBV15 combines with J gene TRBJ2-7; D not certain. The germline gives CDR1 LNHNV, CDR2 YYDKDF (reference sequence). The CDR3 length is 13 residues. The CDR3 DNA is TGTGTCACCAGCAGAGATGCCCGATACGAGCAGTACTTC. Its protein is CVTSRDARYEQYF.

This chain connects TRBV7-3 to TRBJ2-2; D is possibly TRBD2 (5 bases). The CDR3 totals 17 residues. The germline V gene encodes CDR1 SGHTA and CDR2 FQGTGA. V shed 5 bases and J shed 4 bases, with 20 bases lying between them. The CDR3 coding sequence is TGTGCCAGCAGCCCCTCGACTAACCAAGCGACCACCGGGGAGCTGTTTTTT. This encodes CASSPSTNQATTGELFF.

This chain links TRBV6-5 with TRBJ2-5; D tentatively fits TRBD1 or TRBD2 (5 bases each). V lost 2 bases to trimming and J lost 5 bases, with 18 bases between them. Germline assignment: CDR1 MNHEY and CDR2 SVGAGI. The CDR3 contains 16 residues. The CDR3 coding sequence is TGTGCCAGCAGTTACGCCCCGGGACCTACCTCGGAGACCCAGTACTTC. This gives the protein CASSYAPGPTSETQYF.

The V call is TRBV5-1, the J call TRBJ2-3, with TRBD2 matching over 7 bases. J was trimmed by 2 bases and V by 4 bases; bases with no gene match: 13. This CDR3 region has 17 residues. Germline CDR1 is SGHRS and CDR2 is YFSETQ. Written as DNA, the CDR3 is TGCGCCAGCAGCACAGGAGGTGGGGGAGGGACCACAGATACGCAGTATTTT. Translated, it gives CASSTGGGGGTTDTQYF.

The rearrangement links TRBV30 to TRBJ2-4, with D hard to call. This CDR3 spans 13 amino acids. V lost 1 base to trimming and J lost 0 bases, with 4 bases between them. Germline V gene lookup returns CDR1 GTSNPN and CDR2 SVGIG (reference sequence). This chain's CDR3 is CAWSATAKNIQYF. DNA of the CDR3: TGTGCCTGGAGTGCCACAGCCAAAAACATTCAGTACTTC.

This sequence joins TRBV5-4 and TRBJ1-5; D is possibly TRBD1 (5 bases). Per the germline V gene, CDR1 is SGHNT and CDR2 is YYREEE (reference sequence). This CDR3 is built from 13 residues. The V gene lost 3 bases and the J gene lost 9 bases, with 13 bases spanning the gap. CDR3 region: CASSSDGQGPQHF. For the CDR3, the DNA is TGTGCCAGCAGCTCGGACGGCCAGGGGCCCCAGCATTTT.

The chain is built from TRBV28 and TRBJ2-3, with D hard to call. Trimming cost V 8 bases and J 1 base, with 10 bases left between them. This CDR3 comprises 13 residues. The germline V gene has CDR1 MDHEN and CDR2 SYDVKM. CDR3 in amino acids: CASLWVGTDTQYF. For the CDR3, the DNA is TGTGCCAGCCTATGGGTGGGCACAGATACGCAGTATTTT.

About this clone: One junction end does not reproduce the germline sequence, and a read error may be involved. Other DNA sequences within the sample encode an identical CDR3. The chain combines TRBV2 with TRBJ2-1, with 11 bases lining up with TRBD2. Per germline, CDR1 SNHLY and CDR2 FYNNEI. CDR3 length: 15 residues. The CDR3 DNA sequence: TGCGCCAGCAGTGAAACAGGCCTAGCGGGAGGAGAGCAGTTCTTC. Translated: CASSETGLAGGEQFF.

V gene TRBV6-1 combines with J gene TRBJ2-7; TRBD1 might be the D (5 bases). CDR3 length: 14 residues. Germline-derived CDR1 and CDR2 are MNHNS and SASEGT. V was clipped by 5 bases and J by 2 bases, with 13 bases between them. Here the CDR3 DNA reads TGTGCCAGCAGTCATCGGGTGGACACCTACGAGCAGTACTTC. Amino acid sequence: CASSHRVDTYEQYF.

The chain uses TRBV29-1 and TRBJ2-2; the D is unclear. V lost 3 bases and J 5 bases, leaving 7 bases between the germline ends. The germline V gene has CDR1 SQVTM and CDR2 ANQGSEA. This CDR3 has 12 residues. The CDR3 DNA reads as TGCAGCGTTGACGGCGTAACCGGGGAGCTGTTTTTT. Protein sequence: CSVDGVTGELFF.